The T cell receptor (beta chain) described here comes from a study of CD8+ T cells in alopecia areata. General study points: Mouse data revealed clearer TCR sharing than patient data did, a gap possibly tied to HLA. For lesional scalp, especially alopecia totalis/universalis, clonality was higher than in normal scalp.

To note about this clone: Its target is unknown.

Extracted from the samples, RNA was reverse transcribed into cDNA to serve as the sequencing template. The table came from immunoSEQ multiplex PCR; TCRdb's copy has only in-frame clones and leaves some out. The sample consists of 150,000 to 200,000 clones, roughly 66% of them appearing once. The origin of this receptor is a human donor with alopecia areata. The sample in question was CD8+ T cells sorted from blood, obtained at week 0.

The CDR3 loop is CASGTNQPQHF. The CDR3, as DNA: TGTGCTAGTGGCACAAATCAGCCCCAGCATTTT. V and J are TRBV12-5 and TRBJ1-5; no definite D call. Trimming removed 6 bases from V and 4 bases from J, with 4 bases in between. CDR3 length: 11 amino acids. In germline, CDR1 is LGHNT, CDR2 FRNRAP.